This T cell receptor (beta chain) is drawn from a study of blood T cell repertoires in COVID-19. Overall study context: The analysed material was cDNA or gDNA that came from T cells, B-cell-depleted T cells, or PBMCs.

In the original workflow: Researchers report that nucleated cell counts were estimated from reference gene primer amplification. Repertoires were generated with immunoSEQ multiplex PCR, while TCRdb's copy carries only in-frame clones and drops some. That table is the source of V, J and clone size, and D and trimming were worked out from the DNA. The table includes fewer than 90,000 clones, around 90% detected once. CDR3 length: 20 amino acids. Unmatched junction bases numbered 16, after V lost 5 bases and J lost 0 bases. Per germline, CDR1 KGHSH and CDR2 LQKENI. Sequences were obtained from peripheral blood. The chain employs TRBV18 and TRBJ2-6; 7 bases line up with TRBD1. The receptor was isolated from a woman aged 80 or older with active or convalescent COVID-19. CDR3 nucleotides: TGTGCCAGCTCAACCGGGACAGTTTGGTACTTGCCCTCTGGGGCCAACGTCCTGACTTTC. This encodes CASSTGTVWYLPSGANVLTF.